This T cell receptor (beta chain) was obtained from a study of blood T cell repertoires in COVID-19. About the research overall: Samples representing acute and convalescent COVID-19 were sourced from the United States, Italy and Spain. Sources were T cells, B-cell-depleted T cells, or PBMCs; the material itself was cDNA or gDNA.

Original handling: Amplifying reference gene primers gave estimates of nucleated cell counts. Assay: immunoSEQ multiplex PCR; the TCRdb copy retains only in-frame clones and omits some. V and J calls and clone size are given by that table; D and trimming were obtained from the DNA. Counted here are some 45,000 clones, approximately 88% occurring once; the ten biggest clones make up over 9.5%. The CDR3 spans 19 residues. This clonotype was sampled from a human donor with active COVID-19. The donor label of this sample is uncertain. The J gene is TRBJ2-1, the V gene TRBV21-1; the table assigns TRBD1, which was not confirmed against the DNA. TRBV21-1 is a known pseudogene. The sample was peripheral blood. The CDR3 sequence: CASIRDTDSLKSSYNEQFF. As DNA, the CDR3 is TGTGCCAGCATTAGGGACACGGACTCCCTCAAAAGCTCCTACAATGAGCAGTTCTTC.